This T cell receptor (beta chain) was sequenced for a study of cytomegalovirus exposure and HLA in healthy donors. PCR employed 60 Vbeta and 13 Jbeta primers. The protocol was immunoSEQ multiplex PCR, while the TCRdb copy is restricted to in-frame clones and leaves out a portion. The sample records some 62,000 clones, 87% being singletons. This clone showed up just a few times. The source material was PBMCs. The receptor was isolated from a man aged 18 to 30 in good health and CMV-seronegative.

The DNA for the CDR3 is TGTGCCTGGAGTGAAGGGACTAGCGGAGTCACAGATACGCAGTATTTT. It encodes CAWSEGTSGVTDTQYF. This rearrangement joins TRBV30 to TRBJ2-3; 11 bases fit TRBD2. V was clipped by 1 base and J by 2 bases; unmatched bases: 5. There are 16 residues in the CDR3. CDR1 GTSNPN and CDR2 SVGIG come from the germline V gene (reference sequence).